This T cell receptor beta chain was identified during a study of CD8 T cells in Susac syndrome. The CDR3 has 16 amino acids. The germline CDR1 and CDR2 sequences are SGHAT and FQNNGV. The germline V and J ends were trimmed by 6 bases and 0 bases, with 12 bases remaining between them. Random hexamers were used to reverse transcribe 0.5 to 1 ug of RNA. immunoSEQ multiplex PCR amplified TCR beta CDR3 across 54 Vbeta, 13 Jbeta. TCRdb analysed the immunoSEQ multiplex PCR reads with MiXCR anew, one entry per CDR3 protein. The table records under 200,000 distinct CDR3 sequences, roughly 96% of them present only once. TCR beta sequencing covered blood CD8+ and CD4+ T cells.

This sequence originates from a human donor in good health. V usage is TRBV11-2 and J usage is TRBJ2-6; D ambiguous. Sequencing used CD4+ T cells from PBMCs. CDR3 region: CASSFTSSSGANVLTF. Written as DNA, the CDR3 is TGTGCCAGCAGTTTCACCAGTAGCTCTGGGGCCAACGTCCTGACTTTC.